A selection of T cell receptor beta chains follows, all from one sample in a study of T-cell reconstitution after alpha-beta-depleted transplantation in children. MiXCR, run by TCRdb on the PCR reads, gives a single entry per CDR3 protein. The sample yields some 240,000 distinct CDR3 sequences, approximately 12% seen once. Sequences were derived from PBMCs from the stem cell graft donor, sampled from the stem cell graft. These receptors were taken from a human donor who donated a stem cell graft to a child with acute lymphoblastic leukemia. CDR3s include the opening cysteine and the closing phenylalanine or tryptophan. A D gene is named only where the DNA matches it firmly. Size tells how often a clone was seen (once, few, many) or the class of an expanded clone, and some rows leave it out.

j_gene | abundance | d_gene | v_gene | CDR3nt | CDR3aa
TRBJ2-5 | many | - | TRBV4-3 | TGCGCCAGCAGCCAAGCACGATGGGAGACCCAGTACTTC | CASSQARWETQYF
TRBJ2-5 | many | - | TRBV10-3 | TGTGCCATCAGTGGGGGCAGGGGACCTTTGAGGACCCAGTACTTC | CAISGGRGPLRTQYF
TRBJ2-1 | many | TRBD2 | TRBV12-3/TRBV12-4 | TGTGCCAGCAGAGCGGGAGGCCCCCCCGAGCAGTTCTTC | CASRAGGPPEQFF
TRBJ1-5 | many | - | TRBV28 | TGTGCCAGCCGGACGTCCCTTAGCAATCAGCCCCAGCATTTT | CASRTSLSNQPQHF
TRBJ2-7 | few | - | TRBV7-6 | TGTGCCAGCAGCTCGTTTGGGGAATCCTACGAGCAGTACTTC | CASSSFGESYEQYF
TRBJ2-1 | many | - | TRBV5-1 | TGCGCCAGCAGTGGACAGATAAACAATGAGCAGTTCTTC | CASSGQINNEQFF
TRBJ2-5 | many | TRBD1 | TRBV20-1 | TGCAGTGCTAGAGACCTTAGACAGGGAAGGGGGGAGACCCAGTACTTC | CSARDLRQGRGETQYF
TRBJ2-3 | many | TRBD2 | TRBV10-3 | TGTGCCATCAGCAAGCGGGGGCCCCCAGATACGCAGTATTTT | CAISKRGPPDTQYF
TRBJ2-2 | many | TRBD2 | TRBV12-3/TRBV12-4 | TGTGCCAGCAGATGGACTAGCGGGTACACCGGGGAGCTGTTTTTT | CASRWTSGYTGELFF
TRBJ1-3 | many | - | TRBV12-3/TRBV12-4 | TGTGCCAGCAGTTTCTCCGGGGGGCGCGGGAACACCATATATTTT | CASSFSGGRGNTIYF
TRBJ1-1 | few | - | TRBV4-3 | TGCGCCAGCAGCCAAGACACTGGTTCTGAAGCTTTCTTT | CASSQDTGSEAFF
TRBJ2-4 | - | TRBD2 | TRBV20-1 | TGCAGTGCTAGACCCGTTCCGGGACTAGCGGGAGCCAAAAACATTCAGTACTTC | CSARPVPGLAGAKNIQYF
TRBJ1-2 | many | TRBD1 | TRBV5-5 | TGTGCCAGCAGCTTGGCCCCTGGGACAGGGGGCACCTATGGCTACACCTTC | CASSLAPGTGGTYGYTF
TRBJ1-5 | few | - | TRBV7-9 | TGTGCCAGCAGCATAGATAGCCGCCAGCCCCAGCATTTT | CASSIDSRQPQHF
TRBJ2-5 | - | - | TRBV6-1 | TGTGCCAGCAGTGAAGGGACACAAGAGACCCAGTACTTC | CASSEGTQETQYF
TRBJ2-1 | many | - | TRBV20-1 | TGCAGTGCTCGGGATGAGCAGTTCTTC | CSARDEQFF
TRBJ2-1 | - | TRBD2 | TRBV28 | TGTGCCAGCAGTACGACTAGCGTCTACAATGAGCAGTTCTTC | CASSTTSVYNEQFF
TRBJ2-3 | - | TRBD2 | TRBV29-1 | TGCAGCGTCCGACTAGCGGGGGCCACAGATACGCAGTATTTT | CSVRLAGATDTQYF
TRBJ2-6 | few | - | TRBV23-1 | TGCGCCAGCAGTCTGGCAGGGGAGGACCTTAACCCGAGCTCTGGGGCCAACGTCCTGACTTTC | CASSLAGEDLNPSSGANVLTF
TRBJ2-7 | many | TRBD2 | TRBV4-1 | TGCGCCAGCAGCCCCGCGGCGGGAGGGCCCTACGAGCAGTACTTC | CASSPAAGGPYEQYF
TRBJ2-1 | many | - | TRBV5-1 | TGCGCCAGCAGCCGGGTTTTAGATGAGCAGTTCTTC | CASSRVLDEQFF
TRBJ2-7 | many | TRBD1 | TRBV12-3/TRBV12-4 | TGTGCCAGCAGCCGGGACAGGGCAAGCGAGCAGTACTTC | CASSRDRASEQYF
TRBJ2-1 | many | - | TRBV9 | TGTGCCAGCAGCGTAGCAGTGGGGAGCTCCTACAATGAGCAGTTCTTC | CASSVAVGSSYNEQFF
TRBJ1-6 | many | - | TRBV5-1 | TGCGCCAGCAGCTTGGTCTCGGGGTCCGATTCACCCCTCCACTTT | CASSLVSGSDSPLHF
TRBJ1-2 | many | TRBD1 | TRBV5-1 | TGCGCCAGCAGCCAGGGACAGGGGTCTGGCTACACCTTC | CASSQGQGSGYTF
TRBJ2-6 | many | TRBD1 | TRBV11-2 | TGTGCCAGCAGTTTCCCGACAGGGGTGCCCGGAGGGGCCAACGTCCTGACTTTC | CASSFPTGVPGGANVLTF
TRBJ1-1 | - | - | TRBV4-3 | TGCGCCAGCAGCCAAGGTTATGGGGGGTGGAACACTGAAGCTTTCTTT | CASSQGYGGWNTEAFF
TRBJ2-2 | few | - | TRBV6-2/TRBV6-3 | TGTGCCAGCAGCCCTCGCCCCGGGGAGCTGTTTTTT | CASSPRPGELFF
TRBJ1-2 | many | - | TRBV20-1 | TGCAGTGCTAGAGTAGAGTCCCGACGTGGGGAACACTTTAACTATGGCTACACCTTC | CSARVESRRGEHFNYGYTF
TRBJ1-5 | many | - | TRBV20-1 | TGCAGTGCTAGAGAGGACTCGGGATATCAGCCCCAGCATTTT | CSAREDSGYQPQHF
TRBJ2-6 | many | - | TRBV12-3/TRBV12-4 | TGTGCCAGCAGTTTATGGGAGTATGGGGCCAACGTCCTGACTTTC | CASSLWEYGANVLTF
TRBJ1-1 | many | - | TRBV3-1 | TGCGCCAGCAGCCAAGGCCGGAACACTGAAGCTTTCTTT | CASSQGRNTEAFF
TRBJ2-1 | - | TRBD2 | TRBV6-1 | TGTGCCAGCTTTGGCGGGGGGTGGGGTGGGCAGTTCTTC | CASFGGGWGGQFF
TRBJ1-1 | many | - | TRBV5-5 | TGTGCCAGCAGCATGACAGTGATGATGGGGACTGAAGCTTTCTTT | CASSMTVMMGTEAFF
TRBJ2-2 | many | TRBD1 | TRBV20-1 | TGCAGTGCGGGGGACAGGAGTAACACCGGGGAGCTGTTTTTT | CSAGDRSNTGELFF
TRBJ2-6 | many | - | TRBV5-1 | TGCGCCAGCAGCTTGGCTACAGGGTTGCCCTCTGGGGCCAACGTCCTGACTTTC | CASSLATGLPSGANVLTF
TRBJ2-1 | many | TRBD1 | TRBV12-3/TRBV12-4 | TGTGCCAGCAGTTCCCGGACAGGGTTCAATGAGCAGTTCTTC | CASSSRTGFNEQFF
TRBJ2-1 | few | TRBD2 | TRBV9 | TGTGCCAGCAGCGGGGGACTAGCGGGAGGGGACAATGAGCAGTTCTTC | CASSGGLAGGDNEQFF
TRBJ2-3 | many | - | TRBV20-1 | TGCAGTGCGAGGCGGGTAGCTAGCGCAGATACGCAGTATTTT | CSARRVASADTQYF
TRBJ2-3 | many | TRBD2 | TRBV5-1 | TGCGCCAGCAGCTCCGCTTCGGGAGCGGGAGGCACAGATACGCAGTATTTT | CASSSASGAGGTDTQYF
TRBJ2-1 | many | TRBD2 | TRBV15 | TGTGCCACCAGCAGAGATATGGCGGGAGAGGTGTTCTTC | CATSRDMAGEVFF
TRBJ2-4 | - | TRBD1 | TRBV13 | TGTGCCAGCAGCCGCGGGACAGGGGCTTACCAGATGGCCAAAAACATTCAGTACTTC | CASSRGTGAYQMAKNIQYF
TRBJ1-2 | - | TRBD1 | TRBV7-9 | TGTGCCAGCAGCTTAACGGGACAGGAAAATGGCTACACCTTC | CASSLTGQENGYTF
TRBJ2-7 | many | TRBD1 | TRBV10-3 | TGTGCCATCAGTGAGTCTGGACAGGGACCAATCTACGAGCAGTACTTC | CAISESGQGPIYEQYF
TRBJ1-4 | many | - | TRBV29-1 | TGCAGCGTTATTGCAACTAATGAAAAACTGTTTTTT | CSVIATNEKLFF
TRBJ2-4 | many | TRBD1 | TRBV30 | TGTGCCTGGAGTGGAGTGGACAGGGCCAAAAACATTCAGTACTTC | CAWSGVDRAKNIQYF
TRBJ2-1 | many | - | TRBV19 | TGTGCCAGTACCCCACAGGGTAACAATGAGCAGTTCTTC | CASTPQGNNEQFF
TRBJ2-1 | - | TRBD1 | TRBV4-1 | TGCGCCAGCAGCCAAGCCGGGACAGGGGGCTTAAATGAGCAGTTCTTC | CASSQAGTGGLNEQFF
TRBJ2-7 | few | TRBD1 | TRBV12-3/TRBV12-4 | TGTGCCAGCAGTTCGCTCGACGATCCACGGGACAGGGACCCTTACGAGCAGTACTTC | CASSSLDDPRDRDPYEQYF
TRBJ1-4 | few | - | TRBV4-2 | TGTGCCAGCAGCCCTCAACAGCTTACTAATGAAAAACTGTTTTTT | CASSPQQLTNEKLFF
TRBJ2-7 | many | - | TRBV7-2 | TGTGCCAGCAGCTCTGAGGGGAGCTACGAGCAGTACTTC | CASSSEGSYEQYF
TRBJ2-1 | many | TRBD2 | TRBV12-3/TRBV12-4 | TGTGCCAGCAGTTTAGGAGCGGGAGGTTCCTACAATGAGCAGTTCTTC | CASSLGAGGSYNEQFF
TRBJ2-3 | few | TRBD2 | TRBV4-2 | TGTGCCAGCAGCCCTATAGCGGGAGTGACAGATACGCAGTATTTT | CASSPIAGVTDTQYF
TRBJ2-7 | many | - | TRBV11-2 | TGTGCCAGCAGCTTCTGGGAAACCTACGAGCAGTACTTC | CASSFWETYEQYF
TRBJ2-3 | many | TRBD2 | TRBV6-5 | TGTGCCAGCAGTTACCAGGACGGGGGGGCCAGAGATACGCAGTATTTT | CASSYQDGGARDTQYF
TRBJ2-3 | many | - | TRBV6-5 | TGTGCCAGCAGTTCCTCCGGGCGGAAGGGCACAGATACGCAGTATTTT | CASSSSGRKGTDTQYF
TRBJ1-2 | many | - | TRBV29-1 | TGCAGCGTTGAGCCAGGCTGGAACTATGGCTACACCTTC | CSVEPGWNYGYTF